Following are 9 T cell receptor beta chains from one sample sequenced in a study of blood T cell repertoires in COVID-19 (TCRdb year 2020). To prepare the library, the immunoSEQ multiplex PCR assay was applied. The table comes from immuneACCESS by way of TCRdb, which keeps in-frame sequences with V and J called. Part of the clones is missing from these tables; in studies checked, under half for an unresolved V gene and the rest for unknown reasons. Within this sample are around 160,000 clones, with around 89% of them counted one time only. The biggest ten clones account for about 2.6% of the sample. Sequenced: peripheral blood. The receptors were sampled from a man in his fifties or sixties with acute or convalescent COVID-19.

The DNA for the CDR3 is TGTGCCAGCAGCTGGCGCGGGTTGAACACTGAAGCTTTCTTT. This codes for CASSWRGLNTEAFF. The rearrangement links TRBV7-2 to TRBJ1-1; D is unclear. The CDR3 contains 14 residues. The germline V gene has CDR1 SGHTA and CDR2 FQGNSA. V was pared by 4 bases and J by 0 bases, with 9 bases between.

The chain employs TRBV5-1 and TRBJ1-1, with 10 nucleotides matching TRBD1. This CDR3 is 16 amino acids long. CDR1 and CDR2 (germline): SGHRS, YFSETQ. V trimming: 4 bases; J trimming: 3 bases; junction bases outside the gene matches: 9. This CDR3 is CASSTGTGVIDTEAFF. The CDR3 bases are TGCGCCAGCAGCACAGGGACAGGGGTTATTGACACTGAAGCTTTCTTT.

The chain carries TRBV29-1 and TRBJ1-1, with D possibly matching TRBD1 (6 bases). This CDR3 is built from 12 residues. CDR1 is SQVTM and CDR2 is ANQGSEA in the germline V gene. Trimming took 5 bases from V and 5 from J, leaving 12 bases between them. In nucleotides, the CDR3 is TGCAGCGTTATGGCAGGGGAGACTGAAGCTTTCTTT. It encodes CSVMAGETEAFF.

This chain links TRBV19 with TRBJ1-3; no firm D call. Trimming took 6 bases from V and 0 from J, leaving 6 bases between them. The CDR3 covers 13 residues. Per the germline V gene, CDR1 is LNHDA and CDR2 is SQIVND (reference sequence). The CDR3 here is CASRTNSGNTIYF. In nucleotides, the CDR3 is TGTGCCAGTAGGACAAACTCTGGAAACACCATATATTTT.

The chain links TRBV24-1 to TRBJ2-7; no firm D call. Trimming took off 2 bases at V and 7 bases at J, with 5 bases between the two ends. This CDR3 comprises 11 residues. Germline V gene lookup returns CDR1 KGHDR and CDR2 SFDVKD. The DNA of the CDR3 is TGTGCCACCAGTGATTCCCGGGAGCAGTACTTC. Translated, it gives CATSDSREQYF.

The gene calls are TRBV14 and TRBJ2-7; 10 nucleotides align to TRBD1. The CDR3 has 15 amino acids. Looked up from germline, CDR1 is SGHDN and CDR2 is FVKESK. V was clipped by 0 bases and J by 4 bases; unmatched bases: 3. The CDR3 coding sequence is TGTGCCAGCAGCCAAGATCCGGGACAGGGGTACGAGCAGTACTTC. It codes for CASSQDPGQGYEQYF.

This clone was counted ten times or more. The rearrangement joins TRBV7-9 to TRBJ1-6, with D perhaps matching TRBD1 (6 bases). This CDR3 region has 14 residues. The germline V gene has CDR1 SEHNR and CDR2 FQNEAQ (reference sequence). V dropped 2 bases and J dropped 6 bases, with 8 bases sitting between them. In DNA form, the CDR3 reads TGTGCCAGCAGCTTAACAGGGATTAATTCACCCCTCCACTTT. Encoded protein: CASSLTGINSPLHF.

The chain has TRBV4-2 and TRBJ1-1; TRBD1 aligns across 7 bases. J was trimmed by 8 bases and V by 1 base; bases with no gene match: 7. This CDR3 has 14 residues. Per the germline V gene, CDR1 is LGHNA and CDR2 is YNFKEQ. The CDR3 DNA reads TGTGCCAGCAGCCAAGGTAGGGACAGCGAGGAAGCTTTCTTT. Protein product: CASSQGRDSEEAFF.

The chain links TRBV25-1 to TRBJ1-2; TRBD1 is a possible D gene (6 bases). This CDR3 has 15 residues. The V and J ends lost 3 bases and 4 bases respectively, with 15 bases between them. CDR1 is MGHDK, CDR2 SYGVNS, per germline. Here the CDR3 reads CASSDDGQLFYGYTF. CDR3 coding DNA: TGTGCCAGCAGTGACGACGGACAGCTCTTCTATGGCTACACCTTC.